This is a list of T cell receptor beta chains from one sample in a study of shared T cell receptors in the human thymus. TCRdb keeps only in-frame clones here, not all; method: immunoSEQ multiplex PCR. In the table there are 500,000 to 550,000 clones, around 82% of which are singletons. Another study also made use of these data, one on human thymus T cells.

Material for sequencing was thymocytes. The source of these receptors is a boy less than two years old with a congenital heart defect. CDR3s include the opening cysteine and the closing phenylalanine or tryptophan. A D gene is named only where the DNA matches it firmly. Size tells how often a clone was seen (once, few, many) or the class of an expanded clone, and some rows leave it out.

d_call	v_call	clone_size	j_call	cdr3_nt	cdr3_aa
TRBD1	TRBV7-2	few	TRBJ2-7	TGTGCCAGCAGCCCAGAAGACAGGGGGAGTACCTACGAGCAGTACTTC	CASSPEDRGSTYEQYF
TRBD1	TRBV27	once	TRBJ2-7	TGTGCCAGCAGCCCTCCCACAGGGGTCGCCTACGAGCAGTACTTC	CASSPPTGVAYEQYF
.	TRBV7-8	.	TRBJ2-1	TGTGCCAGCAGCTGGACTCACCCACTAGGGACCTACAATGAGCAGTTCTTC	CASSWTHPLGTYNEQFF
TRBD2	TRBV9	.	TRBJ2-5	TGTGCCAGCAGCGTGGAGGGACTAGCGGGAGGGCTCGGAGAGACCCAGTACTTC	CASSVEGLAGGLGETQYF
TRBD2	TRBV30	few	TRBJ2-3	TGTGCCTGGACCGGGACTACTAGCACAGATACGCAGTATTTT	CAWTGTTSTDTQYF
TRBD2	TRBV6-5	.	TRBJ2-1	TGTGCCAGCAGTTACGAAGTTAGCGGGGATGAGCAGTTCTTC	CASSYEVSGDEQFF
TRBD1	TRBV27	.	TRBJ1-1	TGTGCCAGCAGTTTAAAGGACAGGCTGAACACTGAAGCTTTCTTT	CASSLKDRLNTEAFF
.	TRBV27	.	TRBJ2-1	TGTGCCAGCACTCCTGGCCCCATTTACAATGAGCAGTTCTTC	CASTPGPIYNEQFF
TRBD2	TRBV6-1	.	TRBJ2-5	TGTGCCAGCTCGGCGGGGGGGCCCCAAGAGACCCAGTACTTC	CASSAGGPQETQYF
TRBD2	TRBV11-3	.	TRBJ2-3	TGTGCCAGCAGCTTAGCGCCCGGGACTAGCGGGCCTAGCACAGATACGCAGTATTTT	CASSLAPGTSGPSTDTQYF
.	TRBV29-1	.	TRBJ1-3	TGCAGCGTTGTGCACGCAGTCTCTGGAAACACCATATATTTT	CSVVHAVSGNTIYF
TRBD1	TRBV7-6	few	TRBJ2-5	TGTGCCAGCAGCCGTGGTACAGGGGTGGGGGAAGAGACCCAGTACTTC	CASSRGTGVGEETQYF
TRBD2	TRBV11-3	.	TRBJ2-7	TGTGCCAGCAGCCTCCGACTAGCGGACCTTTCCGAGCAGTACTTC	CASSLRLADLSEQYF
.	TRBV29-1	once	TRBJ2-1	TGCACCGGGTCCACATACAATGAGCAGTTCTTC	CTGSTYNEQFF
.	TRBV5-6	few	TRBJ1-2	TGTGCCAGCACCCTGAGGACTTACTATGGCTACACCTTC	CASTLRTYYGYTF
TRBD2	TRBV27	.	TRBJ2-1	TGTGCCAGCAGTCATCCCGGGACTAGCGGGAGTGAGGGGGAGCAGTTCTTC	CASSHPGTSGSEGEQFF
.	TRBV14	.	TRBJ2-3	TGTGCCAGCAGCCAAGATCACAGTAGACTACCGCCTACAGATACGCAGTATTTT	CASSQDHSRLPPTDTQYF
.	TRBV4-1	.	TRBJ2-2	TGCGCCAGCAGCCAAAGAGGGAACACCGGGGAGCTGTTTTTT	CASSQRGNTGELFF
TRBD2	TRBV5-1	.	TRBJ2-5	TGCGCCAGCAGCGCGCCTAGGACTAGCGGGACCCAAGAGACCCAGTACTTC	CASSAPRTSGTQETQYF
TRBD2	TRBV7-4	.	TRBJ2-7	TGTGCCAGCAGCTCAACGTCGGGACTAGCGGGAGGTGAGCAGTACTTC	CASSSTSGLAGGEQYF
TRBD1	TRBV28	once	TRBJ2-7	TGTGCCAGCAAAAACTACGGGGACAGCACCTACGAGCAGTACTTC	CASKNYGDSTYEQYF
.	TRBV7-2	.	TRBJ2-7	TGTGCCAGCAGCTTAGCAGCCGAGCAGTACTTC	CASSLAAEQYF
.	TRBV9	few	TRBJ1-3	TGTGCCAGCAGCGAGCCCCCCGGGAGGGGAAACACCATATATTTT	CASSEPPGRGNTIYF
.	TRBV7-6	.	TRBJ2-3	TGTGCCAGCAGCCGCACACTGGAGGCAATAGATACGCAGTATTTT	CASSRTLEAIDTQYF
TRBD2	TRBV19	.	TRBJ2-1	TGTGCCAGTAGTATAGGGGGGAGACTAGCGGGGAACAATGAGCAGTTCTTC	CASSIGGRLAGNNEQFF
TRBD2	TRBV7-9	.	TRBJ2-7	TGTGCCAGCAGCTTTGGCGGGGGTTACGAGCAGTACTTC	CASSFGGGYEQYF
TRBD1	TRBV5-4	once	TRBJ2-5	TGTGCCAGCAGCACCGGACAGGGGGCGCCTCAAGAGACCCAGTACTTC	CASSTGQGAPQETQYF
.	TRBV7-2	.	TRBJ1-5	TGTGCCAGCAGCGGAGACAGGTCCAATCAGCCCCAGCATTTT	CASSGDRSNQPQHF
.	TRBV28	.	TRBJ2-7	TGTGCCAGCAGTTTGGAGGGGCTAGCGCAAGAACTCACCTACGAGCAGTACTTC	CASSLEGLAQELTYEQYF
TRBD2	TRBV11-2	.	TRBJ2-1	TGTGCCAGCAGTTCAGTGGGGGGGGGCTACAATGAGCAGTTCTTC	CASSSVGGGYNEQFF
.	TRBV28	.	TRBJ2-2	TGTGCCAGCAGGGCGTATCCGGGACTTGTCACCGGGGAGCTGTTTTTT	CASRAYPGLVTGELFF
TRBD1	TRBV19	.	TRBJ2-7	TGTGCCAGTAGTATCCGACAGGGTCCCTACGAGCAGTACTTC	CASSIRQGPYEQYF
TRBD2	TRBV4-3	.	TRBJ2-2	TGCGCCAGCAGCCCTAGCGGGAGGGCCGGGGAGCTGTTTTTT	CASSPSGRAGELFF
.	TRBV7-6	.	TRBJ1-1	TGTGCCAGCAGCCTGACAGGACTGAACACTGAAGCTTTCTTT	CASSLTGLNTEAFF
TRBD2	TRBV11-2	.	TRBJ2-1	TGTGCCAGCAGCTTAGCTAGCGGGATTGACTCCTACAATGAGCAGTTCTTC	CASSLASGIDSYNEQFF
.	TRBV29-1	.	TRBJ2-7	TGCAGCGTTGAAGTGGAGGGGGGGCAGATCGAGCAGTACTTC	CSVEVEGGQIEQYF